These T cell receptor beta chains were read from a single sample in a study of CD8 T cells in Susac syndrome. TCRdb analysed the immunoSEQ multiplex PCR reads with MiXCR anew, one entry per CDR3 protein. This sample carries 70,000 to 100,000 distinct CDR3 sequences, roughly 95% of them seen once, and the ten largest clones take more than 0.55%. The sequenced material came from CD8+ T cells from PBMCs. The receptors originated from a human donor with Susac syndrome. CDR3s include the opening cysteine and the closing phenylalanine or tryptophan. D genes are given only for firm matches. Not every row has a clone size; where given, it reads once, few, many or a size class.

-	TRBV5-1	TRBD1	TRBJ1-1	CASSLEGDREAFF	TGCGCCAGCAGCTTGGAGGGGGACAGGGAAGCTTTCTTT
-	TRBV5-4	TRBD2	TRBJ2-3	CASRLAGGSTDTQYF	TGTGCCAGCAGACTAGCGGGGGGGAGCACAGATACGCAGTATTTT
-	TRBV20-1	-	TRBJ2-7	CSAPSDGGNEQYF	TGCAGTGCCCCTTCGGACGGTGGCAACGAGCAGTACTTC
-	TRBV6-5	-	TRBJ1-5	CASSSSGGHQPQHF	TGTGCCAGCAGCTCTTCTGGGGGGCACCAGCCCCAGCATTTT
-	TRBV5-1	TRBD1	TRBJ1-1	CASGLRTGVKDTEAFF	TGCGCCAGCGGACTTAGGACAGGGGTGAAGGACACTGAAGCTTTCTTT
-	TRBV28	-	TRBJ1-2	CASTVDRGGYGYTF	TGTGCCAGCACCGTTGATCGGGGCGGCTATGGCTACACCTTC
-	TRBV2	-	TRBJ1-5	CASSGLEVDQPQHF	TGTGCCAGCAGTGGTCTTGAAGTGGATCAGCCCCAGCATTTT
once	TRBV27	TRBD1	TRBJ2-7	CASSALGTGAYEQYF	TGTGCCAGCAGTGCCCTTGGGACAGGGGCCTACGAGCAGTACTTC
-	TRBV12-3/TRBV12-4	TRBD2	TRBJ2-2	CASRIGGAYTGELFF	TGTGCCAGCAGAATCGGGGGGGCTTACACCGGGGAGCTGTTTTTT
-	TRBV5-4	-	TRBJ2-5	CASSFRGSGETQYF	TGTGCCAGCAGCTTTCGGGGTTCAGGGGAGACCCAGTACTTC
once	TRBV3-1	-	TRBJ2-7	CASTDPARSYEQYF	TGTGCCAGCACCGACCCCGCGCGGAGCTACGAGCAGTACTTC
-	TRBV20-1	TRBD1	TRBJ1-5	CSAPRQGTRNQPQHF	TGCAGTGCTCCGAGACAGGGTACGCGCAATCAGCCCCAGCATTTT